What follows are 30 T cell receptor beta chains derived from one specimen sequenced in a study of T-cell memory formation after mild COVID-19. MiXCR was run by TCRdb on the 5' RACE reads, yielding one entry per CDR3 protein. Here the sample spans fewer than 650,000 distinct CDR3 sequences, 15% to 20% being singletons. The sample taken for sequencing was PBMCs or a T cell subset sorted from them (not recorded which). Every receptor here comes from an adult woman who had mild COVID-19 (a few samples of this study predate the infection). Cell type and time point are not known.

On this clonotype itself: This may be a read error: a much more frequent sequence differs by one nucleotide. CDR3 protein: CSVHQKGAKYTQYF. The DNA for the CDR3 is TGCAGCGTCCATCAGAAGGGGGCGAAATATACGCAGTATTTT. The genes are TRBV29-1 and TRBJ2-3; TRBD1 aligns across 7 bases. The V and J ends lost 6 bases and 7 bases, in that order; junction bases with no gene match: 13. The CDR3 length is 14 residues. The V gene's germline CDR1 is SQVTM and CDR2 ANQGSEA.

This clonotype was observed many times. The V call is TRBV10-2, the J call TRBJ1-1; no clear D gene. Germline loops: CDR1 WSHSY, CDR2 SAAADI. V lost 6 bases and J 1 base, leaving 9 bases between the germline ends. The CDR3 runs 13 residues. CDR3 residues: CASSVLSNTEAFF. CDR3 sequence (DNA): TGCGCCAGCAGCGTCCTGTCGAACACTGAAGCTTTCTTT.

This clonotype occurred a few times. This chain links TRBV29-1 with TRBJ2-7; D not resolved. The CDR3 totals 11 residues. CDR1 and CDR2 (germline): SQVTM, ANQGSEA. The V end was cut by 2 bases, the J end by 6 bases, with 8 bases between. The CDR3 DNA reads as TGCAGCGTTGAACAGGCCCTCGAGCAGTACTTC. It specifies CSVEQALEQYF.

This clonotype has only a few counts. CDR3: CASSRRTGNSYEQYF. The CDR3 region has the DNA TGTGCCAGCAGCAGGAGGACAGGGAATTCCTACGAGCAGTACTTC. The chain couples TRBV5-5 to TRBJ2-7, with 8 positions matching TRBD1. The germline CDR1 and CDR2 sequences are SGHKS and YYEKEE (reference sequence). J gave up 1 base and V 4 bases, and 7 bases lay outside the gene matches. CDR3 length: 15 residues.

This chain connects TRBV27 to TRBJ2-7; D is possibly TRBD1 (6 bases). Germline values: CDR1 MNHEY, CDR2 SMNVEV (reference sequence). The CDR3 spans 17 residues. V lost 2 bases and J lost 0, with 17 bases in between. The CDR3 nucleotides are TGTGCCAGCAGTTTACAAGGGTGGGGGCTCAGCTCCTACGAGCAGTACTTC. Translating gives CASSLQGWGLSSYEQYF.

The sample holds a few counts of this clonotype. The germline gene is not matched at one end of the junction; a read error may be the cause. The chain joins TRBV20-1 to TRBJ1-1; D gene uncertain. Germline loops: CDR1 DFQATT, CDR2 SNEGSKA (reference sequence). The CDR3 loop spans 16 amino acids. This chain's CDR3 is CSARDRVRGQNTEVFF. CDR3 DNA: TGCAGTGCTAGAGATCGGGTACGAGGGCAGAACACTGAAGTTTTCTTT.

Worth noting for this clonotype: A much more abundant neighbour one base away suggests this may be a read error. CDR3 sequence reads: CASSQCRGKETQYF. CDR3 bases: TGCGCCAGCAGCCAGTGTAGAGGTAAAGAGACCCAGTACTTC. V is TRBV5-1 and J is TRBJ2-5; no reliable D call. The V gene's germline CDR1 is SGHRS and CDR2 YFSETQ. V lost 4 bases, J lost 3 bases, and 13 bases lay in between. This CDR3 comprises 14 residues.

The genes are TRBV6-1 and TRBJ1-1, with unresolved D. The germline V gene has CDR1 MNHNS and CDR2 SASEGT. The germline V and J ends were trimmed by 1 base and 6 bases, with 12 bases remaining between them. The CDR3 contains 14 residues. This chain's CDR3 is CASSEGRIGAEAFF. CDR3 coding DNA: TGTGCCAGCAGTGAAGGGAGGATTGGGGCTGAAGCTTTCTTT.

The chain couples TRBV6-5 to TRBJ1-2; TRBD1 might be the D (5 bases). The CDR3 runs to 15 residues. The germline V gene has CDR1 MNHEY and CDR2 SVGAGI. V was clipped by 0 bases and J by 0 bases, with 8 bases between them. The CDR3 region is CASSYSRGTNYGYTF. In DNA form, the CDR3 reads TGTGCCAGCAGTTACTCGAGGGGTACTAACTATGGCTACACCTTC.

The chain combines TRBV19 with TRBJ2-1, with 9 bases identical to TRBD2. Germline loops: CDR1 LNHDA, CDR2 SQIVND (reference sequence). This CDR3 comprises 16 residues. V gave up 9 bases and J gave up 1 base; unmatched junction bases: 10. CDR3 sequence (DNA): TGTGCCAGCGCTCGGGGGCTAGCGGGATCCTACAATGAGCAGTTCTTC. Protein sequence: CASARGLAGSYNEQFF.

The sample holds a few counts of this clonotype. The V and J genes are TRBV12-3 or TRBV12-4 and TRBJ1-1; possible D gene TRBD1, 6 bases. V lost 4 bases, J lost 3 bases, and 12 bases lay in between. The CDR3 loop spans 14 amino acids. The CDR3 nucleotides are TGTGCCAGCAGTTCGAGGACAGACTACACTGAAGCTTTCTTT. It encodes CASSSRTDYTEAFF.

In its sample, this clonotype was seen many times. The V and J genes are TRBV5-1 and TRBJ1-6, with D perhaps matching TRBD1 (5 bases). The CDR3 length is 15 residues. Germline assignment: CDR1 SGHRS and CDR2 YFSETQ. The V gene lost 0 bases and the J gene lost 6 bases, with 10 bases spanning the gap. CDR3 sequence reads: CASSLDGASNSPLHF. The CDR3 region has the DNA TGCGCCAGCAGCTTGGACGGGGCATCTAATTCACCCCTCCACTTT. Full variable domain (outside the CDR3, taken from reference TRBV5-1 and TRBJ1-6): KAGVTQTPRYLIKTRGQQVTLSCSPISGHRSVSWYQQTPGQGLQFLFEYFSETQRNKGNFPGRFSGRQFSNSRSEMNVSTLELGDSALYLCASSLDGASNSPLHFGNGTRLTVT.

This clonotype was counted a few times. At one of its ends the junction is not consistent with the germline gene, which may arise from a read error. This chain links TRBV10-3 with TRBJ2-1; TRBD2 matches at 11 bases. The V gene's germline CDR1 is ENHRY and CDR2 SYGVKD. The length of the CDR3 is 15 residues. DNA of the CDR3: TGTGCCATCAGTGAAACTAGCGGGGGCCCCTCCGTCGCGATCTTC. The encoded protein is CAISETSGGPSVAIF.

Many counts were recorded for this clonotype. The rearrangement joins TRBV5-1 to TRBJ1-4; 8 nucleotides agree with TRBD1. Per the germline V gene, CDR1 is SGHRS and CDR2 is YFSETQ. J was trimmed by 8 bases and V by 1 base; bases with no gene match: 7. There are 15 residues in the CDR3. CDR3 in amino acids: CASSLRSGGVEKLFF. The CDR3 coding sequence is TGCGCCAGCAGCTTGAGGTCAGGGGGCGTCGAAAAACTGTTTTTT.

This clonotype has a handful of counts. This chain joins TRBV20-1 and TRBJ2-1, with TRBD1 identical over 9 bases. This CDR3 has 15 amino acids. Germline V gene data show CDR1 as DFQATT and CDR2 as SNEGSKA (reference sequence). Trimming cost V 1 base and J 9 bases; bases outside gene matches: 10. The CDR3 spells CSARAEDRGTIEQFF. The CDR3 nucleotides are TGCAGTGCTAGAGCCGAAGACAGGGGGACAATTGAGCAGTTCTTC.

At least ten counts were recorded for this clonotype. This rearrangement joins TRBV6-5 to TRBJ1-1; D is perhaps TRBD1 (5 bases). CDR1 is MNHEY and CDR2 is SVGAGI in the germline V gene. Trimming removed 6 bases at V and 6 bases at J, with 14 bases between. The CDR3 sequence is 13 residues long. The CDR3 spells CASSRGTAPEAFF. CDR3 sequence (DNA): TGTGCCAGCAGCCGCGGGACGGCCCCTGAAGCTTTCTTT.

In this sample, this clonotype turned up many times. This chain joins TRBV5-1 and TRBJ2-2; TRBD2 matches 11 bases. J was trimmed by 5 bases and V by 4 bases; bases with no gene match: 4. The CDR3 length is 15 residues. In germline, CDR1 is SGHRS, CDR2 YFSETQ. The CDR3 reads CASSATSGGTGELFF. CDR3 in DNA: TGCGCCAGCAGCGCCACTAGCGGGGGTACCGGGGAGCTGTTTTTT.

This clonotype appeared a few times. The V gene is TRBV6-2 or TRBV6-3, the J gene TRBJ2-2; D may be TRBD1 or TRBD2 (6 bases each). Trimming removed 2 bases from V and 5 bases from J, with 15 bases in between. The CDR3 runs to 16 residues. The V gene's germline CDR1 is MNHEY and CDR2 SVGEGT. The CDR3 loop is CASSYGQTRGTGELFF. CDR3 in DNA: TGTGCCAGCAGTTACGGACAGACCCGGGGGACCGGGGAGCTGTTTTTT.

The chain employs TRBV7-9 and TRBJ2-2; D may be TRBD1 or TRBD2 (6 bases each). Germline CDR1 is SEHNR and CDR2 is FQNEAQ (reference sequence). This CDR3 comprises 15 residues. Trimming pared 8 bases from V and 1 base from J, leaving 14 bases between. CDR3 DNA: TGTGCCAGCGACACGAAGGGGGGGAACACCGGGGAGCTGTTTTTT. Translation: CASDTKGGNTGELFF.

The chain is built from TRBV7-9 and TRBJ2-5; 10 bases align to TRBD1. This CDR3 contains 15 residues. CDR1 is SEHNR, CDR2 FQNEAQ, per germline (reference sequence). The J segment lost 4 bases and the V segment lost 1 base, leaving 3 bases of the junction unmatched. In DNA, the CDR3 is TGTGCCAGCAGCTTAGTGGGACAGGGGAGAGAGACCCAGTACTTC. Its translation: CASSLVGQGRETQYF.

This sequence joins TRBV5-4 and TRBJ2-3, with D possibly being TRBD2 (5 bases). The germline V and J ends were trimmed by 3 bases and 0 bases, with 11 bases remaining between them. Germline lookup yields CDR1 SGHNT and CDR2 YYREEE (reference sequence). CDR3 length: 15 residues. The CDR3 bases are TGTGCCAGCAGCTCGTTAGCGCTTAGCACAGATACGCAGTATTTT. Encoded protein: CASSSLALSTDTQYF.

This clonotype came up once. The V call is TRBV29-1, the J call TRBJ1-1; D is ambiguous. There are 11 residues in the CDR3. Germline V gene lookup returns CDR1 SQVTM and CDR2 ANQGSEA. V gave up 3 bases and J gave up 8 bases, with 10 bases separating them. The CDR3 coding sequence is TGCAGCGTTGACTCGCAGCTCGAAGCTTTCTTT. Translated, it gives CSVDSQLEAFF.

This chain links TRBV6-5 with TRBJ2-7, with D possibly matching TRBD2 (6 bases). Germline V gene data show CDR1 as MNHEY and CDR2 as SVGAGI. The CDR3 length is 13 residues. Trimming cost V 5 bases and J 2 bases, with 10 bases left between them. The CDR3 bases are TGTGCCAGCAGTATAGCGGAGACCTACGAGCAGTACTTC. It codes for CASSIAETYEQYF.

The chain links TRBV7-2 to TRBJ1-1, with 7 bases fitting TRBD1. The germline CDR1 and CDR2 sequences are SGHTA and FQGNSA. The length of the CDR3 is 16 residues. V lost 0 bases and J lost 5; bases outside the gene matches: 9. The CDR3: CASSLAVGRGRTEAFF. In DNA form, the CDR3 reads TGTGCCAGCAGCTTAGCCGTGGGCAGGGGGAGGACTGAAGCTTTCTTT.

The V and J genes are TRBV4-3 and TRBJ2-1; 8 nucleotides agree with TRBD2. Germline CDR1 reads LGHNA; CDR2 reads YSLEER. Germline trimming cut 5 bases from V and 2 bases from J; bases unmatched to any gene: 5. The CDR3 has 15 amino acids. CDR3 DNA sequence: TGCGCCAGCAGCACCGGGACTAGTCCCTACAATGAGCAGTTCTTC. Translated, it gives CASSTGTSPYNEQFF.

This clonotype was found a few times. CDR3 amino acids: CASNPRWAASPYNEQFF. The CDR3, as DNA: TGTGCCAGTAACCCCCGGTGGGCGGCCTCACCCTACAATGAGCAGTTCTTC. The chain has TRBV19 and TRBJ2-1; D not certain. This CDR3 is built from 17 residues. Germline CDR1 is LNHDA and CDR2 is SQIVND (reference sequence). With 7 bases removed from V and 2 bases from J, the gap between germline ends came to 21 bases.

This clonotype turned up a few times. The CDR3 bases are TGCAGTCCACAGGGAAAAGACTACGAGCAGTACTTC. It codes for CSPQGKDYEQYF. The chain joins TRBV20-1 to TRBJ2-7; a weak D match, TRBD1 (6 bases). Germline V gene lookup returns CDR1 DFQATT and CDR2 SNEGSKA (reference sequence). V dropped 8 bases and J dropped 3 bases, with 14 bases sitting between them. The CDR3 covers 12 residues.

In this sample, this clonotype turned up a few times. The chain uses TRBV12-3 or TRBV12-4 and TRBJ1-2; 7 bases agree with TRBD1. Losses at the gene ends were 3 bases for V and 8 bases for J; bases not matched to a gene: 6. There are 13 residues in the CDR3. DNA for the CDR3: TGTGCCAGCAGTTTTTCGGGACAGACGGGCTACACCTTC. Protein sequence: CASSFSGQTGYTF.

The J gene is TRBJ2-1, the V gene TRBV5-4; 9 positions agree with TRBD1. V dropped 4 bases and J dropped 0; count of bases not matched to a gene: 5. This CDR3 is 16 amino acids long. Germline V CDR1 and CDR2: SGHNT, YYREEE (reference sequence). CDR3 in amino acids: CASSRTGASSYNEQFF. In DNA, the CDR3 is TGTGCCAGCAGCAGGACAGGGGCAAGCTCCTACAATGAGCAGTTCTTC. The whole variable domain, remainder taken from reference TRBV5-4 and TRBJ2-1, is ETGVTQSPTHLIKTRGQQVTLRCSSQSGHNTVSWYQQALGQGPQFIFQYYREEENGRGNFPPRFSGLQFPNYSSELNVNALELDDSALYLCASSRTGASSYNEQFFGPGTRLTVL.

The sample holds a few counts of this clonotype. V is TRBV14 and J is TRBJ2-5, with D possibly called TRBD1 or TRBD2 (6 bases each). Trimming shortened V by 2 bases and J by 6 bases, and 16 bases separated the two germline ends. This CDR3 region has 15 residues. Germline V CDR1 and CDR2: SGHDN, FVKESK. The CDR3 region has the DNA TGTGCCAGCAGCCAAAACCGCCAGGGGAGGCAGACCCAGTACTTC. It encodes CASSQNRQGRQTQYF.